What follows describes a single T cell receptor (beta chain). The entry originates in a study of blood T cell repertoires in COVID-19. Study background: Samples representing acute and convalescent COVID-19 were sourced from the United States, Italy and Spain.

TCRdb keeps only in-frame clones here, not all; method: immunoSEQ multiplex PCR. The sample holds 200,000 to 300,000 clones, 88% seen once. The V gene end was trimmed by 3 bases and the J gene end by 8 bases; junction bases not matched to a gene: 7. There are 14 residues in the CDR3. The germline V gene has CDR1 SGDLS and CDR2 YYNGEE. Sequencing was performed on peripheral blood. The chain recombines TRBV9 with TRBJ2-1; TRBD2 matches at 8 bases. The source of this sequence is a woman between 40 and 55 years old who had recovered from COVID-19. The CDR3 nucleotides read TGTGCCAGCAGCGCCGGGACTAGTGTCTATGAGCAGTTCTTC. It is translated as CASSAGTSVYEQFF.